The 8 T cell receptor beta chains below all came from one sample that was sequenced in a study of control samples from healthy donors and cancer patients. Produced via immunoSEQ multiplex PCR; TCRdb's table is partial and in-frame only. The sample has roughly 150,000 clones; more than 85% are singletons. Sequencing used blood. Receptor source: a young man in good health.

This sequence joins TRBV28 and TRBJ2-3; unclear D gene. Germline V gene lookup returns CDR1 MDHEN and CDR2 SYDVKM. The length of the CDR3 is 15 residues. V lost 3 bases and J lost 1, with 11 bases in between. In DNA, the CDR3 is TGTGCCAGCAGTTTGTCTCGCGCCGGCACAGATACGCAGTATTTT. Translating gives CASSLSRAGTDTQYF.

The chain recombines TRBV6-4 with TRBJ1-2; maybe TRBD1 (5 bases). The CDR3 has 13 amino acids. The germline V gene encodes CDR1 MRHNA and CDR2 SNTAGT. The ends were cut back, 3 bases at V and 5 bases at J, with 10 bases in the middle. The CDR3 loop is CASSDRGTYGYTF. The CDR3 region has the DNA TGTGCCAGCAGTGATCGGGGGACTTATGGCTACACCTTC.

The chain is built from TRBV28 and TRBJ2-1; 7 bases map to TRBD2. Losses at the gene ends were 5 bases for V and 5 bases for J; bases not matched to a gene: 9. Per the germline V gene, CDR1 is MDHEN and CDR2 is SYDVKM. This CDR3 has 15 residues. The CDR3 sequence: CASSPSGGNHNEQFF. The CDR3 coding sequence is TGTGCCAGCAGTCCCTCCGGGGGGAACCACAATGAGCAGTTCTTC.

V gene TRBV2 combines with J gene TRBJ2-2; D is unclear. Germline V lookup: CDR1 SNHLY, CDR2 FYNNEI. The CDR3 sequence is 13 residues long. V lost 1 base and J 5 bases, leaving 5 bases between the germline ends. The CDR3 sequence is CASSEVGTGELFF. The CDR3 DNA reads as TGTGCCAGCAGTGAAGTGGGGACCGGGGAGCTGTTTTTT.

The rearrangement links TRBV2 to TRBJ1-2, with 7 bases identical to TRBD1. V lost 5 bases and J lost 8; bases outside the gene matches: 14. This CDR3 is built from 15 residues. CDR1 and CDR2 from the germline V gene are SNHLY and FYNNEI. CDR3 nucleotides: TGTGCCAGCAGTCCGAAACGGGACAGCATTCGGGGCTACACCTTC. It encodes CASSPKRDSIRGYTF.

This rearrangement joins TRBV10-3 to TRBJ2-7, with D possibly called TRBD1 or TRBD2 (7 bases each). CDR3 size: 15 residues. Germline V lookup: CDR1 ENHRY, CDR2 SYGVKD. V was cut by 0 bases and J by 3 bases, with 12 bases left in between. This chain's CDR3 is CAISESGRGGYEQYF. For the CDR3, the DNA is TGTGCCATCAGTGAGTCGGGCAGGGGGGGCTACGAGCAGTACTTC.

The chain joins TRBV5-1 to TRBJ1-2; weak D call: TRBD1 (5 bases). With 3 bases removed from V and 7 bases from J, the gap between germline ends came to 19 bases. Per germline, CDR1 SGHRS and CDR2 YFSETQ. The length of the CDR3 is 15 residues. CDR3 nucleotide sequence: TGCGCCAGCAGCTCAATTCTACGGGACGTCGGTGGCTACACCTTC. Encoded protein: CASSSILRDVGGYTF.

The chain has TRBV15 and TRBJ2-7; TRBD2 matches 8 bases. Losses at the gene ends were 0 bases for V and 6 bases for J; bases not matched to a gene: 10. This CDR3 comprises 16 residues. The germline V gene encodes CDR1 LNHNV and CDR2 YYDKDF (reference sequence). The CDR3: CATSRDRPGGPVEQYF. As DNA, the CDR3 is TGTGCCACCAGCAGAGATCGGCCGGGAGGGCCGGTCGAGCAGTACTTC.